The 29 T cell receptor beta chains listed next were all sequenced from one sample in a study of memory CD4+ T cells and cytomegalovirus serostatus. Here immunoSEQ multiplex PCR was the method, and the copy in TCRdb shows in-frame clones only, minus some. The sample yields roughly 45,000 clones, around 78% seen once. The sort gate was single viable CD3+CD4+CD8-CD45RO+ cells for memory CD4+ T cells. Sequenced input: memory CD4+ T cells from blood. All receptors come from an adult in good health and CMV-seronegative.

The chain has TRBV13 and TRBJ1-6, with TRBD1 matching over 7 bases. J gave up 7 bases and V 0 bases, and 6 bases lay outside the gene matches. The CDR3 is 16 residues long. Germline V gene sequence: CDR1 PRHDT, CDR2 FYEKMQ (reference sequence). CDR3: CASSLGAGTVNSPLHF. The DNA for the CDR3 is TGTGCCAGCAGCTTAGGGGCTGGGACAGTGAATTCACCCCTCCACTTT. Supplemented by reference TRBV13 and TRBJ1-6, the full variable domain reads AAGVIQSPRHLIKEKRETATLKCYPIPRHDTVYWYQQGPGQDPQFLISFYEKMQSDKGSIPDRFSAQQFSDYHSELNMSSLELGDSALYFCASSLGAGTVNSPLHFGNGTRLTVT.

The genes are TRBV5-6 and TRBJ1-4, with D unclear. The V gene's germline CDR1 is SGHDT and CDR2 YYEEEE. This CDR3 comprises 13 residues. With 2 bases removed from V and 8 bases from J, the gap between germline ends came to 10 bases. Here the CDR3 reads CASSFGAWEKLFF. In nucleotides, the CDR3 is TGTGCCAGCAGCTTCGGTGCGTGGGAAAAACTGTTTTTT.

This clone was found a few times. The J gene is TRBJ1-1, the V gene TRBV7-9; 7 positions match TRBD1. Germline-derived CDR1 and CDR2 are SEHNR and FQNEAQ (reference sequence). This CDR3 region has 13 residues. V lost 3 bases and J lost 4; bases outside the gene matches: 2. The CDR3 bases are TGTGCCAGCAGCTTTTACAGGGGCACTGAAGCTTTCTTT. Its translation: CASSFYRGTEAFF.

The chain uses TRBV9 and TRBJ2-7, with TRBD2 identical over 7 bases. V was pared by 0 bases and J by 3 bases, with 9 bases of the junction left unmatched. Germline V gene lookup returns CDR1 SGDLS and CDR2 YYNGEE. The CDR3 sequence is 16 residues long. The CDR3 DNA sequence: TGTGCCAGCAGCGTAGCTCCTAGCGGCCTCATCTACGAGCAGTACTTC. Translating gives CASSVAPSGLIYEQYF.

The V gene is TRBV5-1, the J gene TRBJ2-1, with D maybe TRBD1 (6 bases). Trimming took off 0 bases at V and 3 bases at J, with 10 bases between the two ends. CDR1 is SGHRS and CDR2 is YFSETQ in the germline V gene. The CDR3 runs 15 residues. As DNA, the CDR3 is TGCGCCAGCAGCTTGGTCGGACAGCTCTACAATGAGCAGTTCTTC. It yields the protein CASSLVGQLYNEQFF.

The rearrangement joins TRBV19 to TRBJ2-7, with 8 nucleotides matching TRBD2. The ends lost 3 bases at V and 2 bases at J; junction bases unmatched: 3. The CDR3 is made up of 14 amino acids. Germline CDR1 is LNHDA and CDR2 is SQIVND (reference sequence). CDR3 nucleotide sequence: TGTGCCAGTAGTATCGGGGGGGCCACCTACGAGCAGTACTTC. It encodes CASSIGGATYEQYF.

V usage is TRBV30 and J usage is TRBJ1-3; D is ambiguous. The CDR3 spans 11 residues. Trimming stripped 2 bases from V and 4 bases from J, with 3 bases between. Germline CDR1 and CDR2: GTSNPN and SVGIG (reference sequence). The CDR3 region is CAWSRGNTIYF. CDR3 nucleotides: TGTGCCTGGAGTAGGGGAAACACCATATATTTT.

The chain combines TRBV7-9 with TRBJ2-3; D ambiguous. CDR3 length: 13 amino acids. Looked up from germline, CDR1 is SEHNR and CDR2 is FQNEAQ (reference sequence). Trimming left V 1 base short and J 4 bases short, with 6 bases between. The CDR3 sequence: CASSLVGPDTQYF. The CDR3 region has the DNA TGTGCCAGCAGCTTAGTGGGTCCAGATACGCAGTATTTT. Filled out from reference TRBV7-9 and TRBJ2-3, the complete variable domain reads DTGVSQNPRHKITKRGQNVTFRCDPISEHNRLYWYRQTLGQGPEFLTYFQNEAQLEKSRLLSDRFSAERPKGSFSTLEIQRTEQGDSAMYLCASSLVGPDTQYFGPGTRLTVL.

This sequence joins TRBV10-3 and TRBJ2-1; weak D call: TRBD1 (5 bases). Per germline, CDR1 ENHRY and CDR2 SYGVKD. Deletions cut 3 bases from V and 4 bases from J, with 13 bases between. The CDR3 covers 15 residues. CDR3 residues: CAISEGTPGYNEQFF. The CDR3, as DNA: TGTGCCATCAGTGAAGGAACCCCAGGGTACAATGAGCAGTTCTTC.

The chain carries TRBV5-6 and TRBJ2-1; weak D call: TRBD1 (6 bases). CDR3 length: 11 residues. Germline lookup yields CDR1 SGHDT and CDR2 YYEEEE. Trimming stripped 4 bases from V and 9 bases from J, with 8 bases between. The CDR3 bases are TGTGCCAGCAGCGTGACAGGTGAGCAGTTCTTC. This codes for CASSVTGEQFF.

The chain links TRBV2 to TRBJ1-1, with D possibly being TRBD1 (6 bases). The CDR3 covers 14 residues. From germline, CDR1 is SNHLY and CDR2 FYNNEI. Between the trimmed V and J ends, which lost 7 bases and 8 bases, there was a span of 20 bases. As DNA, the CDR3 is TGTGCCAGCACCGAAAGGGGGGGCGAGGTAGAAGCTTTCTTT. Protein sequence: CASTERGGEVEAFF.

The J gene is TRBJ1-2, the V gene TRBV7-9, with D hard to call. CDR3 size: 11 residues. Germline V gives CDR1 SEHNR, CDR2 FQNEAQ (reference sequence). The germline V and J ends were trimmed by 5 bases and 4 bases, with 5 bases remaining between them. In DNA form, the CDR3 reads TGTGCCAGCAGCCGCGCCTATGGCTACACCTTC. It codes for CASSRAYGYTF.

J is TRBJ1-2 and V is TRBV14; D is undetermined. Trimming took 1 base from V and 7 from J, leaving 13 bases between them. The germline V gene has CDR1 SGHDN and CDR2 FVKESK. The CDR3 length is 14 residues. CDR3 DNA: TGTGCCAGCAGCCAAGGGTCTGTACTATTTGGCTACACCTTC. This codes for CASSQGSVLFGYTF.

The chain couples TRBV11-2 to TRBJ1-5; the match to TRBD1 covers 7 bases. The CDR3 length is 15 residues. The V and J ends lost 6 bases and 6 bases, in that order; junction bases with no gene match: 11. CDR1 is SGHAT, CDR2 FQNNGV, per germline. In nucleotides, the CDR3 is TGTGCCAGCAGTTCACTACAGGGGACGGGTCAGCCCCAGCATTTT. It translates to CASSSLQGTGQPQHF. The full variable domain, completed using reference TRBV11-2 and TRBJ1-5, is EAGVAQSPRYKIIEKRQSVAFWCNPISGHATLYWYQQILGQGPKLLIQFQNNGVVDDSQLPKDRFSAERLKGVDSTLKIQPAKLEDSAVYLCASSSLQGTGQPQHFGDGTRLSIL.

The chain couples TRBV7-9 to TRBJ1-2; 10 nucleotides line up with TRBD1. Germline CDR1 SEHNR, CDR2 FQNEAQ (reference sequence). This CDR3 is 14 amino acids long. Trimming cost V 4 bases and J 3 bases; bases outside gene matches: 2. Here the CDR3 reads CASSYDRGHYGYTF. The CDR3 DNA reads as TGTGCCAGCAGCTATGACAGGGGGCACTATGGCTACACCTTC.

The chain carries TRBV6-5 and TRBJ2-2; no clear D gene. The V and J ends lost 8 bases and 4 bases respectively, with 17 bases between them. Germline V gene data show CDR1 as MNHEY and CDR2 as SVGAGI. The CDR3 extends over 15 amino acids. The CDR3 region has the DNA TGTGCCAGCGGATCTGGCTGGCGTACCACCGGGGAGCTGTTTTTT. As protein: CASGSGWRTTGELFF.

This clone was seen just once. The V call is TRBV27, the J call TRBJ1-6; D is unresolved. The V end lost 3 bases, the J end lost 10 bases, and 16 bases lay between the germline ends. In germline, CDR1 is MNHEY, CDR2 SMNVEV (reference sequence). The CDR3 has 15 amino acids. CDR3 coding DNA: TGTGCCAGCAGTTTGTCTGGGGTTGGATCGTCACCCCTCCACTTT. Protein: CASSLSGVGSSPLHF.

The V gene is TRBV7-9, the J gene TRBJ1-1; 7 nucleotides line up with TRBD1. V gave up 5 bases and J gave up 5 bases; unmatched junction bases: 11. The CDR3 runs to 15 residues. Per germline, CDR1 SEHNR and CDR2 FQNEAQ (reference sequence). Here the CDR3 DNA reads TGTGCCAGCAGCCCAAAGGACAGGCTGGGAACTGAAGCTTTCTTT. This encodes CASSPKDRLGTEAFF.

This rearrangement joins TRBV10-1 to TRBJ2-3; 13 bases map to TRBD2. The CDR3 sequence is 17 residues long. Losses at the gene ends were 8 bases for V and 2 bases for J; bases not matched to a gene: 10. Germline assignment: CDR1 WNHNN and CDR2 SYGVQD (reference sequence). CDR3 nucleotides: TGCGCCAGCGCGACGGGACTAGCGGGGAGACCCACAGATACGCAGTATTTT. Translated: CASATGLAGRPTDTQYF.

The chain has TRBV10-3 and TRBJ2-1; TRBD2 agrees at 8 bases. CDR3 length: 14 amino acids. The ends lost 10 bases at V and 6 bases at J; junction bases unmatched: 11. Germline V lookup: CDR1 ENHRY, CDR2 SYGVKD. CDR3 in amino acids: CATLPGLGTNEQFF. CDR3 in DNA: TGTGCCACCCTACCGGGACTAGGGACCAATGAGCAGTTCTTC.

The V and J genes are TRBV5-1 and TRBJ2-4, with D tentatively TRBD2 (7 bases). Germline loops: CDR1 SGHRS, CDR2 YFSETQ. V was pared by 5 bases and J by 1 base, with 16 bases between. This CDR3 has 16 residues. The CDR3 sequence: CASRAGDYGAKNIQYF. The DNA for the CDR3 is TGCGCCAGCAGGGCAGGGGACTATGGGGCCAAAAACATTCAGTACTTC.

The rearrangement uses TRBV6-5 and TRBJ2-7; TRBD1 might be the D (5 bases). The V end lost 2 bases, the J end lost 4 bases, and 12 bases lay between the germline ends. The CDR3 extends over 14 amino acids. CDR1 MNHEY and CDR2 SVGAGI come from the germline V gene. The CDR3 reads CASSYGHPGYEQYF. CDR3 sequence (DNA): TGTGCCAGCAGTTACGGACACCCCGGATACGAGCAGTACTTC.

V and J are TRBV5-6 and TRBJ2-5, with D perhaps being TRBD1 or TRBD2 (7 bases each). CDR1 is SGHDT, CDR2 YYEEEE, per germline. V was trimmed by 0 bases and J by 2 bases, leaving 11 bases between them. There are 15 residues in the CDR3. For the CDR3, the DNA is TGTGCCAGCAGCTTGGGCGGGGGACAGCAAGAGACCCAGTACTTC. It specifies CASSLGGGQQETQYF.

The CDR3 reads CASSGTQYGYTF. CDR3 bases: TGTGCCAGCAGTGGGACCCAGTATGGCTACACCTTC. The genes are TRBV28 and TRBJ1-2; D is perhaps TRBD1 (5 bases). The CDR3 covers 12 residues. Germline-derived CDR1 and CDR2 are MDHEN and SYDVKM. Trimming took off 5 bases at V and 5 bases at J, with 9 bases between the two ends.

This clone was counted once. This chain uses TRBV28 with TRBJ1-6; D is unresolved. This CDR3 contains 14 residues. CDR1 is MDHEN, CDR2 SYDVKM, per germline. Trimming removed 2 bases from V and 6 bases from J, with 8 bases in between. The CDR3 reads CASSLQHLNSPLHF. DNA of the CDR3: TGTGCCAGCAGTTTACAACACCTTAATTCACCCCTCCACTTT.

V usage is TRBV2 and J usage is TRBJ2-5; 9 nucleotides align to TRBD2. The length of the CDR3 is 14 residues. The germline V gene encodes CDR1 SNHLY and CDR2 FYNNEI. V was clipped by 6 bases and J by 3 bases; unmatched bases: 5. The DNA of the CDR3 is TGTGCCAGCAGAACCCGACTAGCGGAAGAGACCCAGTACTTC. This codes for CASRTRLAEETQYF. Full variable domain (missing parts from reference TRBV2 and TRBJ2-5): EPEVTQTPSHQVTQMGQEVILRCVPISNHLYFYWYRQILGQKVEFLVSFYNNEISEKSEIFDDQFSVERPDGSNFTLKIRSTKLEDSAMYFCASRTRLAEETQYFGPGTRLLVL.

Only one count was recorded for this clone. The chain joins TRBV5-6 to TRBJ2-2; D is uncertain. The V end lost 6 bases, the J end lost 6 bases, and 21 bases lay between the germline ends. The CDR3 runs to 16 residues. Germline loops: CDR1 SGHDT, CDR2 YYEEEE. Here the CDR3 reads CASTYRMVVRAGELFF. The CDR3 region has the DNA TGTGCCAGCACATATCGGATGGTGGTTCGGGCCGGGGAGCTGTTTTTT.

A few counts support this clone. The V call is TRBV5-1, the J call TRBJ1-2, with D possibly matching TRBD1 (5 bases). Germline CDR1 and CDR2: SGHRS and YFSETQ. The CDR3 is 12 amino acids. V lost 7 bases to trimming and J lost 8 bases, with 15 bases between them. The CDR3 spells CASGALKEGYTF. The CDR3 DNA follows: TGCGCCAGCGGGGCACTTAAAGAGGGCTACACCTTC.

V gene TRBV5-1 combines with J gene TRBJ2-1; maybe TRBD2 (5 bases). The germline gives CDR1 SGHRS, CDR2 YFSETQ. Deletions cut 1 base from V and 9 bases from J, with 5 bases between. This CDR3 is built from 11 residues. The CDR3 DNA sequence: TGCGCCAGCAGCTTGCGGGGTGAGCAGTTCTTC. This encodes CASSLRGEQFF.